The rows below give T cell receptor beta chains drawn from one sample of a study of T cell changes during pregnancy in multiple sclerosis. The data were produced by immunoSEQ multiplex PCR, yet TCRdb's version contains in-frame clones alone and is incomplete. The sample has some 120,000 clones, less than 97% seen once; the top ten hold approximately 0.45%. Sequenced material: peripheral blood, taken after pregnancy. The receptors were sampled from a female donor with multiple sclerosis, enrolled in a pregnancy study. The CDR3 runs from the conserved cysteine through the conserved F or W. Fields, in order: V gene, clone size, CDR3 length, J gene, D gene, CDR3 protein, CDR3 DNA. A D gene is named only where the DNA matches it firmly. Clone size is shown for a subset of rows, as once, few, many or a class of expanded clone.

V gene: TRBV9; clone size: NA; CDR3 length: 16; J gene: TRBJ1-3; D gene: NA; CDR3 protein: CASSPDPGLSGNTIYF; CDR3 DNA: TGTGCCAGCAGCCCAGACCCAGGGCTCTCTGGAAACACCATATATTTT
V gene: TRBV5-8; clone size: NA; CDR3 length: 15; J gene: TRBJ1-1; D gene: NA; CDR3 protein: CASSYTGLLNTEAFF; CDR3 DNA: TGTGCCAGCAGCTATACAGGATTATTGAACACTGAAGCTTTCTTT
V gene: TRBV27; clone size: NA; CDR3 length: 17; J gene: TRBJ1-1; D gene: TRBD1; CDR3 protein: CASSSTGGSYLATEAFF; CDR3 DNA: TGTGCCAGCAGTTCGACAGGGGGCAGTTACCTCGCCACTGAAGCTTTCTTT
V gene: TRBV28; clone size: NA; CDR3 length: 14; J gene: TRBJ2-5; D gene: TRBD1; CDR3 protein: CASSPPGQQETQYF; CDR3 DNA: TGTGCCAGCAGTCCTCCGGGACAGCAAGAGACCCAGTACTTC
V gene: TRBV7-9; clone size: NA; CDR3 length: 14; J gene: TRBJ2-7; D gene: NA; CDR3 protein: CASSLLARPYEQYF; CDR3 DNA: TGTGCCAGCAGCTTACTAGCGCGCCCCTACGAGCAGTACTTC
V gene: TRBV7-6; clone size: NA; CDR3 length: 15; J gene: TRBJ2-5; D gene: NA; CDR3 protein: CASSTRSPNQETQYF; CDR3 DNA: TGTGCCAGCAGCACCAGGTCCCCCAACCAAGAGACCCAGTACTTC
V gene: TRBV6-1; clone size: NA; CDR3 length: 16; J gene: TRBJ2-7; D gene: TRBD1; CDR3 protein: CASSGGWDRGLHEQYF; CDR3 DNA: TGTGCCAGCAGTGGGGGATGGGACAGGGGGCTCCACGAGCAGTACTTC
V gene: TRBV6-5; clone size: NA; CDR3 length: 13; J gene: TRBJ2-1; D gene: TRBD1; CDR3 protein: CASSYTGALGQFF; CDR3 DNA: TGTGCCAGCAGTTACACAGGGGCTCTTGGGCAGTTCTTC
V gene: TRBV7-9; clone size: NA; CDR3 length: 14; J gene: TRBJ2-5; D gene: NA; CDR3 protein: CASSLDTLKETQYF; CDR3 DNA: TGTGCCAGCAGTTTGGACACCCTTAAAGAGACCCAGTACTTC
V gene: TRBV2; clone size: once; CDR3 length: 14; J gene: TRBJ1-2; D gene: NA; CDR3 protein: CASSIPKGADGYTF; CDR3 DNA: TGTGCCAGCAGTATCCCCAAAGGGGCGGATGGCTACACCTTC
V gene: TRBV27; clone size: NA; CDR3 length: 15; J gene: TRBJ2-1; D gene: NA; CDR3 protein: CASSLLRYPNNEQFF; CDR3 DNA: TGTGCCAGCAGTTTATTACGGTATCCCAACAATGAGCAGTTCTTC
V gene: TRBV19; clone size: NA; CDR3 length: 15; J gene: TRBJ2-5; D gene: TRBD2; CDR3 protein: CASSPLAGWQETQYF; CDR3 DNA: TGTGCCAGTAGTCCACTAGCGGGGTGGCAAGAGACCCAGTACTTC
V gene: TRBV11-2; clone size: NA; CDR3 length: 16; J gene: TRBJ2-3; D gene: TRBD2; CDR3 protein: CASSFTSGLSTDTQYF; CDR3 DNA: TGTGCCAGCAGCTTCACTAGCGGGCTAAGCACAGATACGCAGTATTTT
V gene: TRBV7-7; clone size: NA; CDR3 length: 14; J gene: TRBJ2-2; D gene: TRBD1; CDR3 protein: CASSMTGITGELFF; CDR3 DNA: TGTGCTAGCAGCATGACAGGGATCACCGGGGAGCTGTTTTTT
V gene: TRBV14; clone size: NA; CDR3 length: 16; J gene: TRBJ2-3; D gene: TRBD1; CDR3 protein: CASSHLRGQGTDTQYF; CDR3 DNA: TGTGCCAGCAGCCATCTCAGGGGACAGGGCACAGATACGCAGTATTTT
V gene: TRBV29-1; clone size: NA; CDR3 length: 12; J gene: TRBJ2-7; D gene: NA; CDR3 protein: CSVEKEGYEQYF; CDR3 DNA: TGCAGCGTTGAGAAAGAGGGCTACGAGCAGTACTTC
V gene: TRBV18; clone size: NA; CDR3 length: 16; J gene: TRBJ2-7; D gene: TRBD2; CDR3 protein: CASSPPGIAGAYEQYF; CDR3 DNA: TGTGCCAGCTCACCACCTGGGATAGCGGGAGCTTACGAGCAGTACTTC
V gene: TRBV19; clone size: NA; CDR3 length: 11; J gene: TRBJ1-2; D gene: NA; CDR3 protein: CASESGYGYTF; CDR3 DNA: TGTGCCAGCGAATCAGGGTATGGCTACACCTTC
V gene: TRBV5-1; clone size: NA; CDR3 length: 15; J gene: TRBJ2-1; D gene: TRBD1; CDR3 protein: CASRTGTGVNNEQFF; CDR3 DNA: TGCGCCAGCAGAACCGGGACAGGGGTGAACAATGAGCAGTTCTTC
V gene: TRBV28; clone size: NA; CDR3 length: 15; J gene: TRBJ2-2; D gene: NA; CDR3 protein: CASSFGTTGSGELFF; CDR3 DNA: TGTGCCAGCAGTTTCGGGACTACAGGGTCCGGGGAGCTGTTTTTT
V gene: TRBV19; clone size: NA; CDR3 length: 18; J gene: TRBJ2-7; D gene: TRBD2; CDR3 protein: CASSTQFTGTSFPYEQYF; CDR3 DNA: TGTGCCAGTAGTACACAATTCACCGGGACTAGTTTCCCCTACGAGCAGTACTTC
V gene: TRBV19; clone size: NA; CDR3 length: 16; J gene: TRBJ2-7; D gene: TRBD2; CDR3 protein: CASAGGPLLSSYEQYF; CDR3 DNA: TGTGCCAGCGCGGGAGGCCCTCTTTTAAGCTCCTACGAGCAGTACTTC
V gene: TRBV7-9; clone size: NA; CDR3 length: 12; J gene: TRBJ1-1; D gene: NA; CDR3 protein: CASSPGTGEAFF; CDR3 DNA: TGTGCCAGCAGCCCCGGCACGGGTGAAGCTTTCTTT
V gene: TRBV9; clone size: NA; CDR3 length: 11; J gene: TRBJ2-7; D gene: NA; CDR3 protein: CASGRWDEQYF; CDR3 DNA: TGTGCCAGCGGGAGATGGGACGAGCAGTACTTC
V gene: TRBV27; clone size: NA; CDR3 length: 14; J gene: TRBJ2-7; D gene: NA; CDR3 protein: CASSVSGQSYEQYF; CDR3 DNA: TGTGCCAGCAGTGTCTCGGGACAAAGCTACGAGCAGTACTTC
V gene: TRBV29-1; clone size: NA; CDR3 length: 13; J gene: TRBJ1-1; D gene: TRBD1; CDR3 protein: CSVVTGGNTEAFF; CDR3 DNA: TGCAGCGTTGTCACAGGGGGGAACACTGAAGCTTTCTTT
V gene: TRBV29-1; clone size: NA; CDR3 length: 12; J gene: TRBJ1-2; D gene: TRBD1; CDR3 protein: CSGSTGGGGYTF; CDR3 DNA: TGCAGCGGCTCCACAGGGGGGGGCGGCTACACCTTC
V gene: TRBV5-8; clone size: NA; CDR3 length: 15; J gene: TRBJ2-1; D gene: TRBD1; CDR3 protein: CASSWPRVTGDEQFF; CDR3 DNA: TGTGCCAGCAGCTGGCCCAGGGTCACAGGGGATGAGCAGTTCTTC
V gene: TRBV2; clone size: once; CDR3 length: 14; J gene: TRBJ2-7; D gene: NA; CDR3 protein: CASSPTGTSGEQYF; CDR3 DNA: TGTGCCAGCAGTCCCACAGGGACGAGTGGCGAGCAGTACTTC